Below are 17 T cell receptor beta chains sequenced from a single sample in a study of cytomegalovirus exposure and HLA in healthy donors. The PCR used 60 Vbeta and 13 Jbeta primers. Generated by immunoSEQ multiplex PCR, the TCRdb table keeps only in-frame clones and is missing some. Of about 79,000 clones listed, approximately 61% are singletons. What was sequenced was PBMCs. The source is a woman between 45 and 60 years old in good health and CMV-seropositive.

This chain links TRBV5-1 with TRBJ2-7, with D perhaps TRBD1 (6 bases). This CDR3 has 14 residues. V was cut by 4 bases and J by 4 bases, with 15 bases left in between. Germline V gene lookup returns CDR1 SGHRS and CDR2 YFSETQ. The CDR3 here is CASSPNFRGYEQYV. CDR3 DNA sequence: TGCGCCAGCAGCCCCAACTTCAGGGGTTACGAGCAGTACGTC.

The V and J genes are TRBV18 and TRBJ2-7; 11 bases align to TRBD2. V was clipped by 2 bases and J by 2 bases; unmatched bases: 5. From germline, CDR1 is KGHSH and CDR2 LQKENI. The CDR3 is 16 residues long. CDR3 protein: CASSPGASGGTYEQYV. CDR3 nucleotides: TGTGCCAGCTCACCAGGGGCTAGCGGGGGGACCTACGAGCAGTACGTC.

The chain recombines TRBV6-1 with TRBJ1-2, with D perhaps TRBD1 (6 bases). The CDR3 spans 12 residues. V was trimmed by 6 bases and J by 4 bases, leaving 9 bases between them. In germline, CDR1 is MNHNS, CDR2 SASEGT. This chain's CDR3 is CASRATGYGYTF. The CDR3 DNA follows: TGTGCCAGCAGAGCGACAGGCTATGGCTACACCTTC.

This sequence joins TRBV18 and TRBJ2-1, with D maybe TRBD2 (5 bases). Germline V gene data show CDR1 as KGHSH and CDR2 as LQKENI. V was clipped by 6 bases and J by 7 bases, with 25 bases between them. The CDR3 contains 17 residues. DNA of the CDR3: TGTGCCAGCTCGACGGTAGGACGGACTTCTGATGGGAATGAGCAGTTCTTC. It translates to CASSTVGRTSDGNEQFF. The full variable domain, in which reference TRBV18 and TRBJ2-1 provide the parts outside the CDR3, is NAGVMQNPRHLVRRRGQEARLRCSPMKGHSHVYWYRQLPEEGLKFMVYLQKENIIDESGMPKERFSAEFPKEGPSILRIQQVVRGDSAAYFCASSTVGRTSDGNEQFFGPGTRLTVL.

V and J are TRBV5-1 and TRBJ1-4; D gene unclear. The CDR3 runs to 14 residues. The V gene lost 4 bases and the J gene lost 4 bases, with 11 bases spanning the gap. CDR1 is SGHRS and CDR2 is YFSETQ in the germline V gene. CDR3 amino acids: CASSLGSNNEKLFF. CDR3 DNA: TGCGCCAGCAGCCTGGGCTCTAATAATGAAAAACTGTTTTTT.

This clone was detected only a few times. The chain employs TRBV30 and TRBJ2-4, with TRBD1 identical over 7 bases. J was trimmed by 6 bases and V by 2 bases; bases with no gene match: 10. The CDR3 is 15 residues long. Germline V CDR1 and CDR2: GTSNPN, SVGIG (reference sequence). The chain's CDR3 is CAWSTQIGGLNIQYF. The CDR3 DNA follows: TGTGCCTGGAGTACCCAGATAGGGGGCTTAAACATTCAGTACTTC.

This clone was picked up one time. The chain employs TRBV28 and TRBJ2-1, with 10 bases identical to TRBD2. Per the germline V gene, CDR1 is MDHEN and CDR2 is SYDVKM. The CDR3 runs 20 residues. Germline trimming cut 4 bases from V and 7 bases from J; bases unmatched to any gene: 22. The CDR3 reads CASSSHRLPGAGGPTNEQFF. As DNA, the CDR3 is TGTGCCAGCAGTTCCCACAGGCTGCCGGGAGCGGGGGGGCCGACTAATGAGCAGTTCTTC.

The J gene is TRBJ2-1, the V gene TRBV4-2, with 9 bases identical to TRBD2. V dropped 0 bases and J dropped 6; count of bases not matched to a gene: 6. The germline CDR1 and CDR2 sequences are LGHNA and YNFKEQ. This CDR3 has 16 residues. The CDR3 reads CASSQDPGRGGNEQFF. The CDR3 DNA follows: TGTGCCAGCAGCCAAGATCCAGGGCGGGGGGGCAATGAGCAGTTCTTC.

The CDR3 DNA sequence: TGTGCCAGCAGCTTAAACTCAGGGATGAACACTGAAGCTTTCTTT. Its translation: CASSLNSGMNTEAFF. This rearrangement joins TRBV7-3 to TRBJ1-1; D might be TRBD1 (5 bases). V lost 1 base and J lost 0, with 9 bases in between. The CDR3 covers 15 residues. The V gene's germline CDR1 is SGHTA and CDR2 FQGTGA.

The rearrangement uses TRBV4-1 and TRBJ1-1; no clear D. Trimming took 0 bases from V and 3 from J, leaving 17 bases between them. Germline V gene data show CDR1 as MGHRA and CDR2 as YSYEKL. CDR3 length: 17 amino acids. The CDR3 loop is CASSQDRLGLLDTEAFF. DNA for the CDR3: TGCGCCAGCAGCCAAGATCGCCTAGGTTTGCTGGACACTGAAGCTTTCTTT.

This chain joins TRBV2 and TRBJ2-1; TRBD2 matches at 14 bases. V was pared by 5 bases and J by 7 bases, with 4 bases of the junction left unmatched. Germline lookup yields CDR1 SNHLY and CDR2 FYNNEI. This CDR3 has 15 residues. CDR3 coding DNA: TGTGCCAGCAGTCGGACTAGCGGGGGGCGTAATGAGCAGTTCTTC. Protein: CASSRTSGGRNEQFF.

This CDR3 reads CASSVAGTGREGYTF. The CDR3 DNA sequence: TGTGCCAGCAGCGTAGCTGGGACAGGGCGAGAGGGCTACACCTTC. The chain has TRBV9 and TRBJ1-2; 9 bases fit TRBD1. This CDR3 has 15 amino acids. V lost 0 bases and J lost 8; bases outside the gene matches: 8. Germline V gene sequence: CDR1 SGDLS, CDR2 YYNGEE.

The chain combines TRBV6-5 with TRBJ2-2; 7 bases map to TRBD1. This CDR3 spans 15 amino acids. Unmatched junction bases numbered 3, after V lost 1 base and J lost 4 bases. The V gene's germline CDR1 is MNHEY and CDR2 SVGAGI. CDR3 sequence (DNA): TGTGCCAGCAGTTACTTCGCAGGGGGCACCGGGGAGCTGTTTTTT. Protein product: CASSYFAGGTGELFF.

The sample holds a few counts of this clone. J is TRBJ2-5 and V is TRBV19, with TRBD1 matching 7 bases. Germline V CDR1 and CDR2: LNHDA, SQIVND (reference sequence). This CDR3 has 18 amino acids. After removal of 0 bases from V and 4 bases from J, the junction contained 14 bases not matched to a gene. This chain's CDR3 is CASSIDWIDRVSGETQYF. The CDR3 DNA follows: TGTGCCAGTAGTATAGATTGGATAGACAGGGTGTCTGGAGAGACCCAGTACTTC.

This clone was seen a few times. The chain joins TRBV19 to TRBJ2-5; TRBD2 is a possible D gene (7 bases). Germline V CDR1 and CDR2: LNHDA, SQIVND (reference sequence). The CDR3 runs to 16 residues. V was trimmed by 5 bases and J by 5 bases, leaving 21 bases between them. CDR3 in DNA: TGTGCCAGTAGTTTTCGCGGGGATAAGGGGGGGGAGACCCAGTACTTC. This gives the protein CASSFRGDKGGETQYF.

This chain connects TRBV7-9 to TRBJ1-2; D gene ambiguous. CDR3 length: 16 residues. Germline CDR1 is SEHNR and CDR2 is FQNEAQ (reference sequence). Trimming stripped 4 bases from V and 3 bases from J, with 18 bases between. CDR3 nucleotide sequence: TGTGCCAGCAGCTCCCATTCAACGGTATCCTACTATGGCTACACCTTC. It is translated as CASSSHSTVSYYGYTF.

This clone was seen more than once but under ten times. V is TRBV6-4 and J is TRBJ2-3, with D perhaps TRBD2 (6 bases). The V end lost 3 bases, the J end lost 6 bases, and 16 bases lay between the germline ends. Germline V gene lookup returns CDR1 MRHNA and CDR2 SNTAGT. The CDR3 runs to 15 residues. The CDR3 loop reads CASSERARGTDTQYF. DNA for the CDR3: TGTGCCAGCAGTGAACGGGCGCGGGGTACGGATACGCAGTATTTT.